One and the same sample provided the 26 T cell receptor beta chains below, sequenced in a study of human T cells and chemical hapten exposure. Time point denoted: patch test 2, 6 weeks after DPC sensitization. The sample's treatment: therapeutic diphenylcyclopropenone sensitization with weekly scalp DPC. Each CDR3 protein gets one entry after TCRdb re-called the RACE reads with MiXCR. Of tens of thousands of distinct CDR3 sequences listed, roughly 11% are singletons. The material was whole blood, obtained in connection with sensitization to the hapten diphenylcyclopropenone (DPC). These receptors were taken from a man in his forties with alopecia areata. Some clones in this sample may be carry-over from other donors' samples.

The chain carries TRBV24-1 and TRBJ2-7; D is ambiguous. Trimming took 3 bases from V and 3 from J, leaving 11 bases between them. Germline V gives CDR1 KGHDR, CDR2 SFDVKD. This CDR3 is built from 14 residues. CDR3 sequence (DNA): TGTGCCACCAGTGATAGTGGGCCCGGCTACGAGCAGTACGTC. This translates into CATSDSGPGYEQYV.

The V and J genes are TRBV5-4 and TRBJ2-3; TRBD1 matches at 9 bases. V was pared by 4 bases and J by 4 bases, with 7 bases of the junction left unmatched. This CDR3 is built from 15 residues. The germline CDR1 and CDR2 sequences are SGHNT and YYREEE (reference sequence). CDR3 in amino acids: CASSNGQGRPDTQYF. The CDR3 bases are TGTGCCAGCAGCAACGGACAGGGGCGACCAGATACGCAGTATTTT.

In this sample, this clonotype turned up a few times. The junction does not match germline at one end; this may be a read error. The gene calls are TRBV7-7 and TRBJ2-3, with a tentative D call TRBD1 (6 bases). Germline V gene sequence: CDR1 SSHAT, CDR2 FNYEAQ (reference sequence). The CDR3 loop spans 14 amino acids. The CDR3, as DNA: TGTGCTAGCAGCCAGGGACACCGCACAGATACGCAGTATTTT. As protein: CASSQGHRTDTQYF.

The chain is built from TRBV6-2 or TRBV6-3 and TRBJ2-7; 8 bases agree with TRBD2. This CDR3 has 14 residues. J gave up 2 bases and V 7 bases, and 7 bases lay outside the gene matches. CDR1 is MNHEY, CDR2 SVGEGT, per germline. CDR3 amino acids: CASTKSGSPYEQYF. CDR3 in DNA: TGTGCCAGCACAAAAAGCGGGAGCCCCTACGAGCAGTACTTC.

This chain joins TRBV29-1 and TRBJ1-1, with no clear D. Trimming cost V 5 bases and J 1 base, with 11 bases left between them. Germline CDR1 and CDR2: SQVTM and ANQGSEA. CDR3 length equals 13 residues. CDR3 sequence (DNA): TGCAGCGTTATACCAACGGGGAACACTGAAGCTTTCTTT. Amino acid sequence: CSVIPTGNTEAFF.

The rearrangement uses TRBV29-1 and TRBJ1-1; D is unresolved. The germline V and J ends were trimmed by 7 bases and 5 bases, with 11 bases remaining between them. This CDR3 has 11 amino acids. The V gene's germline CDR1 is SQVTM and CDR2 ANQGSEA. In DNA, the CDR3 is TGCAGCGCGCCCGGAGGGACTGAAGCTTTCTTT. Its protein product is CSAPGGTEAFF. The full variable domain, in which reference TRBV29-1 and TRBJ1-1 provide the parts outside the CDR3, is SAVISQKPSRDICQRGTSLTIQCQVDSQVTMMFWYRQQPGQSLTLIATANQGSEATYESGFVIDKFPISRPNLTFSTLTVSNMSPEDSSIYLCSAPGGTEAFFGQGTRLTVV.

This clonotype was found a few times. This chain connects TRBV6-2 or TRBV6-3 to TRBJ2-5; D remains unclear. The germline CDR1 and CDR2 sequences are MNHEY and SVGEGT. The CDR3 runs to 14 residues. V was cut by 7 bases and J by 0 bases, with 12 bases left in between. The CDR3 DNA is TGTGCCAGCAAAGTTTCGAGGTACCAAGAGACCCAGTACTTC. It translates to CASKVSRYQETQYF.

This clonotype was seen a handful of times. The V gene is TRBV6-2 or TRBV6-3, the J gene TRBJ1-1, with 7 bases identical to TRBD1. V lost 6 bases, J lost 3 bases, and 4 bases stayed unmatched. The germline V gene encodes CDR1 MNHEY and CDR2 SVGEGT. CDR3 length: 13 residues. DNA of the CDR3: TGTGCCAGCAGAAGGACAGGCGACACTGAAGCTTTCTTT. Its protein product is CASRRTGDTEAFF.

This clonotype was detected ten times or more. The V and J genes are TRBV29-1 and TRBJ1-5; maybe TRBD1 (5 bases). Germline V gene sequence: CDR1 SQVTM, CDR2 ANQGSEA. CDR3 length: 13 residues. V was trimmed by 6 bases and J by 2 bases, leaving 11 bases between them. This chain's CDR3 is CSVRDGGNQPQHF. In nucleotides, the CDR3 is TGCAGCGTCCGGGACGGAGGCAATCAGCCCCAGCATTTT.

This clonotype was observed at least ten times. The chain's CDR3 is CATSIRGDTGELFF. The CDR3 DNA follows: TGTGCCACCAGCATAAGGGGAGATACCGGGGAGCTGTTTTTT. The chain is built from TRBV24-1 and TRBJ2-2, with D possibly called TRBD1 or TRBD2 (5 bases each). The germline V gene has CDR1 KGHDR and CDR2 SFDVKD. This CDR3 is 14 amino acids long. Trimming pared 7 bases from V and 5 bases from J, leaving 13 bases between.

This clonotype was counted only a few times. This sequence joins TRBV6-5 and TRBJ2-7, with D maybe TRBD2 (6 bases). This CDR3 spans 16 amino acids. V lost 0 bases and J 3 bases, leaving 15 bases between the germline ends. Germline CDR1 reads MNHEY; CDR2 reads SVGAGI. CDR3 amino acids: CASSYSTPSAYYEQYF. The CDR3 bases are TGTGCCAGCAGTTACTCGACTCCTAGCGCTTACTACGAGCAGTACTTC.

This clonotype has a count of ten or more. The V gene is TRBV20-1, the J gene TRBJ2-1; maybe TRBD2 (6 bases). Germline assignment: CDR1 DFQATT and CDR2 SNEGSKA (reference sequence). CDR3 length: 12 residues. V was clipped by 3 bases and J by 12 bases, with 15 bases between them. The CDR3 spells CSAREGFISQFF. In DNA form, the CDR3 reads TGCAGTGCTAGGGAGGGGTTTATATCGCAGTTCTTC.

Written as DNA, the CDR3 is TGTGCCAGCAGCCAAGAAGGAAGCGGGAGAAGTAGTGAGCAGTTCTTC. Translated: CASSQEGSGRSSEQFF. The gene calls are TRBV14 and TRBJ2-1; TRBD2 aligns across 8 bases. The CDR3 is 16 amino acids. Germline CDR1 reads SGHDN; CDR2 reads FVKESK. Losses at the gene ends were 0 bases for V and 9 bases for J; bases not matched to a gene: 10.

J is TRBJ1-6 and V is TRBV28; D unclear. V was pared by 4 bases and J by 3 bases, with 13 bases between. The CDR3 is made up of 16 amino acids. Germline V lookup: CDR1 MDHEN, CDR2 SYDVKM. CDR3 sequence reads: CASSSPAGRYNSPLHF. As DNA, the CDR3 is TGTGCCAGCAGTTCCCCCGCCGGGCGCTATAATTCACCCCTCCACTTT. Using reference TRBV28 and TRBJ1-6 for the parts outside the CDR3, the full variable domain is DVKVTQSSRYLVKRTGEKVFLECVQDMDHENMFWYRQDPGLGLRLIYFSYDVKMKEKGDIPEGYSVSREKKERFSLILESASTNQTSMYLCASSSPAGRYNSPLHFGNGTRLTVT.

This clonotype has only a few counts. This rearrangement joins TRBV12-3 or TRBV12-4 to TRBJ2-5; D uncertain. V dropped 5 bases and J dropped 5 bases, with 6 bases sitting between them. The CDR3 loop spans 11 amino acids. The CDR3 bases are TGTGCCAGCAGTCAGAGCGAGACCCAGTACTTC. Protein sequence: CASSQSETQYF.

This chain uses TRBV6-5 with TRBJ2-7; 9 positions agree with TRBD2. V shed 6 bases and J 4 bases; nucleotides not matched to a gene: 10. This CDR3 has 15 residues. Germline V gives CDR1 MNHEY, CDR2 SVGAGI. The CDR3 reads CASSPGVSGRYEQYV. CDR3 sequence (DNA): TGTGCCAGCAGCCCTGGTGTTAGCGGGAGATACGAGCAGTACGTC.

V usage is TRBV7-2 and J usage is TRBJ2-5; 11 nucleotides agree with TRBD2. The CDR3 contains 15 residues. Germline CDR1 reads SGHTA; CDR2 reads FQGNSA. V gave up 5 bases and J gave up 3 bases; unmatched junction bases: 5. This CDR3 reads CASSIGGLAEETQYF. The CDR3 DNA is TGTGCCAGCAGCATAGGGGGACTAGCGGAAGAGACCCAGTACTTC.

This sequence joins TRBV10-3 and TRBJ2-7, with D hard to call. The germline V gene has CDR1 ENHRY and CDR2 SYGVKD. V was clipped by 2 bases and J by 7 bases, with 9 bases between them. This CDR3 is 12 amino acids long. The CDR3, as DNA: TGTGCCATCAGTGAGGACGGATATGAGCAGTACGTC. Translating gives CAISEDGYEQYV.

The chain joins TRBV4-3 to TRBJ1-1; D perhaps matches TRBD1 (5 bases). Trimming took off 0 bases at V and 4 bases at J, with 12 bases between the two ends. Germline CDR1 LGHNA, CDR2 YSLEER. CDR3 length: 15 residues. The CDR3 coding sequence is TGCGCCAGCAGCCAAGATCTGCCCCAGGGCACTGAAGCTTTCTTT. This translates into CASSQDLPQGTEAFF.

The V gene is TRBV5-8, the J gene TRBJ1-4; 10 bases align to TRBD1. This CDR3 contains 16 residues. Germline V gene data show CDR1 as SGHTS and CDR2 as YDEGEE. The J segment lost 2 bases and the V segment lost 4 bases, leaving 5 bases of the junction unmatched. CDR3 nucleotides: TGTGCCAGCAGCCGCGGGACAGGGGCCACTAATGAAAAACTGTTTTTT. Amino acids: CASSRGTGATNEKLFF.

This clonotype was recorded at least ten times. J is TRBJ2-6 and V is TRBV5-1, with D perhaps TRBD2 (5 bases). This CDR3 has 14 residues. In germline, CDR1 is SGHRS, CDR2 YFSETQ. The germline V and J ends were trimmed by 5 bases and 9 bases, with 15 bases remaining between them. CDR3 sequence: CASSFRNEGNVLTF. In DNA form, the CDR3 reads TGCGCCAGCAGTTTTAGAAACGAGGGCAACGTCCTGACTTTC.

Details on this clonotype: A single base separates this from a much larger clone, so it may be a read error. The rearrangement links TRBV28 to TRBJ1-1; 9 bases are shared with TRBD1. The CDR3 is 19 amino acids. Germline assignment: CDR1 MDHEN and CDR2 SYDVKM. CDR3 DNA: TGTGTCAGCCCGAAGGCCGACGGTCCCCTGGGACAGGGGAACACTGAAGCTTTCTTT. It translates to CVSPKADGPLGQGNTEAFF.

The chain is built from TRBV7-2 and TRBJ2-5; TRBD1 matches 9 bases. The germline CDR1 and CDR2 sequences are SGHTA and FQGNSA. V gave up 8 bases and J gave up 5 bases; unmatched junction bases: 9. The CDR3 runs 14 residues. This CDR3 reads CASARTGAPETQYF. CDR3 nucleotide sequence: TGTGCCAGCGCTCGGACAGGGGCGCCCGAGACCCAGTACTTC.

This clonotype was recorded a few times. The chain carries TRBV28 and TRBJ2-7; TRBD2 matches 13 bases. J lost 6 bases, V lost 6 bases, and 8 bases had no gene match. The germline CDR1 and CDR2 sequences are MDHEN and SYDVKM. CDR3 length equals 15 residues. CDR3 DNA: TGTGCCAGCAGGGGGGGGACTAGCGGGATAACCGAGCAGTACTTC. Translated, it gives CASRGGTSGITEQYF.

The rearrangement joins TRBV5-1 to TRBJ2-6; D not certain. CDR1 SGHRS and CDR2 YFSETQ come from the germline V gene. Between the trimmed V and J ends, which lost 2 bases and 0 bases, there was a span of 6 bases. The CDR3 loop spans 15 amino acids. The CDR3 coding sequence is TGCGCCAGCAGCTTCCCAAACTCTGGGGCCAACGTCCTGACTTTC. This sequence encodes CASSFPNSGANVLTF.

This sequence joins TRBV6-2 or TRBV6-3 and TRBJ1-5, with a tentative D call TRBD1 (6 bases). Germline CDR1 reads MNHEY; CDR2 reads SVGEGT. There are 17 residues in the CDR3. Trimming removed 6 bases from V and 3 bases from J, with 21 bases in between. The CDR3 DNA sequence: TGTGCCAGCAGGACCAACAGGGTCGGGAATGTCAATCAGCCCCAGCATTTT. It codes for CASRTNRVGNVNQPQHF.